Shown below are 20 T cell receptor beta chains from a single sample sequenced in a study of cytomegalovirus exposure and HLA in healthy donors. The study ran its PCR with 60 Vbeta and 13 Jbeta primers. Produced via immunoSEQ multiplex PCR; TCRdb's table is partial and in-frame only. The table includes some 150,000 clones, 76% detected once. Material for sequencing was PBMCs. Every receptor here comes from a female donor in good health and CMV-seropositive.

CDR3 sequence (DNA): TGTGCCAGCAGACCCACGAGACAGGGTAGCTATGGCTACACCTTC. Amino acids: CASRPTRQGSYGYTF. This chain joins TRBV7-9 and TRBJ1-2, with 7 bases matching TRBD1. CDR1 and CDR2 (germline): SEHNR, FQNEAQ (reference sequence). The CDR3 totals 15 residues. The ends lost 6 bases at V and 4 bases at J; junction bases unmatched: 11.

V and J are TRBV5-1 and TRBJ1-6; no definite D call. The CDR3 loop spans 13 amino acids. In germline, CDR1 is SGHRS, CDR2 YFSETQ. With 2 bases removed from V and 7 bases from J, the gap between germline ends came to 7 bases. CDR3 region: CASSFRLNSPLHF. CDR3 in DNA: TGCGCCAGCAGCTTTCGGTTAAATTCACCCCTCCACTTT.

The genes are TRBV5-1 and TRBJ2-7, with D maybe TRBD2 (5 bases). Germline-derived CDR1 and CDR2 are SGHRS and YFSETQ. The V end was cut by 4 bases, the J end by 5 bases, with 13 bases between. The CDR3 has 13 residues. For the CDR3, the DNA is TGCGCCAGCAGCGTAGGACCGCGGGACGAGCAGTACTTC. Residues: CASSVGPRDEQYF.

The chain combines TRBV2 with TRBJ2-7; the match to TRBD1 covers 8 bases. CDR1 and CDR2 (germline): SNHLY, FYNNEI. After removal of 1 base from V and 4 bases from J, the junction contained 12 bases not matched to a gene. The CDR3 consists of 17 residues. CDR3 loop: CASSEDRPGQGRYEQYF. CDR3 DNA sequence: TGTGCCAGCAGTGAAGATCGACCCGGACAGGGCAGATACGAGCAGTACTTC.

The chain carries TRBV7-8 and TRBJ2-3; unclear D gene. Germline V gene data show CDR1 as SGHVS and CDR2 as FQNEAQ. The CDR3 length is 14 residues. The V and J ends lost 7 bases and 3 bases respectively, with 14 bases between them. CDR3 sequence: CASKVFQSTDTQYF. The CDR3 DNA sequence: TGTGCCAGCAAAGTTTTCCAGTCAACAGATACGCAGTATTTT. Supplemented by reference TRBV7-8 and TRBJ2-3, the full variable domain reads GAGVSQSPRYKVAKRGQDVALRCDPISGHVSLFWYQQALGQGPEFLTYFQNEAQLDKSGLPSDRFFAERPEGSVSTLKIQRTQQEDSAVYLCASKVFQSTDTQYFGPGTRLTVL.

This clone was counted between two and nine times. The chain joins TRBV5-3 to TRBJ2-5, with a tentative D call TRBD2 (6 bases). TRBV5-3 is labeled an ORF, and its function is uncertain. V lost 2 bases and J 7 bases, leaving 12 bases between the germline ends. The CDR3 is 13 amino acids. CDR3 loop: CARSFSRRGTQYF. CDR3 nucleotides: TGTGCCAGAAGCTTTTCCCGGAGGGGGACCCAGTACTTC.

The chain combines TRBV29-1 with TRBJ2-1; a possible D gene is TRBD1 (6 bases). V shed 3 bases and J shed 4 bases, with 13 bases lying between them. CDR1 is SQVTM and CDR2 is ANQGSEA in the germline V gene. The CDR3 runs 14 residues. CDR3 in DNA: TGCAGCGTTGAGGGACAAGATTCGTACAATGAGCAGTTCTTC. This codes for CSVEGQDSYNEQFF.

The chain combines TRBV15 with TRBJ2-7, with D maybe TRBD2 (6 bases). This CDR3 spans 15 amino acids. V was trimmed by 3 bases and J by 6 bases, leaving 18 bases between them. Germline CDR1 is LNHNV and CDR2 is YYDKDF (reference sequence). The CDR3 coding sequence is TGTGCCACCAGCAGGAGGACTATCCCGACCTCCGAGCAGTACTTC. Translated, it gives CATSRRTIPTSEQYF.

The V call is TRBV28, the J call TRBJ2-5; weak D call: TRBD1 (5 bases). The CDR3 contains 10 residues. The V gene's germline CDR1 is MDHEN and CDR2 SYDVKM. V was pared by 8 bases and J by 11 bases, with 12 bases between. The CDR3 loop reads CASGQAEQYF. CDR3 DNA sequence: TGTGCCAGCGGACAAGCTGAGCAGTACTTC.

On this clone: Germline and junction disagree at one end, which may indicate a read error. The chain has TRBV6-1 and TRBJ1-3, with D perhaps matching TRBD1 (6 bases). CDR1 and CDR2 from the germline V gene are MNHNS and SASEGT. The CDR3 sequence is 16 residues long. The CDR3 coding sequence is TGTGCCAGCAGGGAAGCCGACAGGATCTCTGGAAACACCATATATTTT. Encoded protein: CASREADRISGNTIYF.

This rearrangement joins TRBV30 to TRBJ1-4; the D is unclear. Germline CDR1 reads GTSNPN; CDR2 reads SVGIG (reference sequence). This CDR3 comprises 14 residues. Trimming pared 3 bases from V and 0 bases from J, leaving 8 bases between. The chain's CDR3 is CAWSGYATNEKLFF. CDR3 DNA sequence: TGTGCCTGGAGCGGGTATGCAACTAATGAAAAACTGTTTTTT.

V usage is TRBV6-1 and J usage is TRBJ1-5, with 9 bases lining up with TRBD1. This CDR3 has 14 residues. With V trimmed by 7 bases and J by 5 bases, 6 bases remained unmatched. CDR1 is MNHNS, CDR2 SASEGT, per germline. The CDR3 reads CASKGQGPHQPQHF. For the CDR3, the DNA is TGTGCCAGCAAAGGACAGGGGCCTCATCAGCCCCAGCATTTT.

The gene calls are TRBV6-5 and TRBJ1-2, with TRBD1 matching over 7 bases. CDR3 length: 13 residues. Losses at the gene ends were 2 bases for V and 8 bases for J; bases not matched to a gene: 5. CDR1 and CDR2 from the germline V gene are MNHEY and SVGAGI. CDR3: CASSYRRGEGYTF. CDR3 bases: TGTGCCAGCAGTTACCGCAGGGGGGAAGGCTACACCTTC.

This sequence joins TRBV9 and TRBJ1-2; D unresolved. CDR1 is SGDLS and CDR2 is YYNGEE in the germline V gene. The CDR3 runs 13 residues. V was clipped by 3 bases and J by 6 bases, with 12 bases between them. The CDR3 coding sequence is TGTGCCAGCAGCGCAAACTCCTACGATGGCTACACCTTC. Its translation is CASSANSYDGYTF.

This clone was counted a single time. CDR3 coding DNA: TGTGCCAGCAGCCGACCAGGGACTAGCTTAGACGAGCAGTACTTC. It codes for CASSRPGTSLDEQYF. The chain is built from TRBV5-4 and TRBJ2-7; 9 bases line up with TRBD2. The V gene end was trimmed by 4 bases and the J gene end by 5 bases; junction bases not matched to a gene: 10. This CDR3 comprises 15 residues. CDR1 SGHNT and CDR2 YYREEE come from the germline V gene (reference sequence).

This sequence joins TRBV11-3 and TRBJ2-5; TRBD1 agrees at 9 bases. The V and J ends lost 3 bases and 1 base, in that order; junction bases with no gene match: 9. The CDR3 spans 17 residues. CDR1 SGHNT and CDR2 YENEEA come from the germline V gene. The CDR3 DNA reads as TGTGCCAGCAGCTTCCTACAGGGGGCGAGAGCCCAAGAGACCCAGTACTTC. Protein sequence: CASSFLQGARAQETQYF.

The chain is built from TRBV10-3 and TRBJ2-2; 10 bases map to TRBD2. CDR1 and CDR2 (germline): ENHRY, SYGVKD. CDR3 length: 13 amino acids. V was pared by 11 bases and J by 4 bases, with 4 bases of the junction left unmatched. The CDR3 region is CASQREGTGELFF. CDR3 DNA sequence: TGTGCCTCCCAGCGGGAGGGCACCGGGGAGCTGTTTTTT.

Notes on this clone: The junction does not match germline at one end; this may be a read error. The rearrangement uses TRBV7-9 and TRBJ2-7, with 10 bases that match TRBD2. CDR1 SEHNR and CDR2 FQNEAQ come from the germline V gene (reference sequence). The length of the CDR3 is 19 residues. The CDR3 sequence is CSSSLSGVPRTSGLYEQYF. CDR3 in DNA: TGTTCCAGCAGCTTAAGTGGGGTTCCCCGGACTAGCGGACTCTACGAGCAGTACTTC.

The V call is TRBV7-2, the J call TRBJ2-5; 9 nucleotides agree with TRBD2. Germline CDR1 is SGHTA and CDR2 is FQGNSA. CDR3 size: 15 residues. V was clipped by 5 bases and J by 5 bases; unmatched bases: 9. As DNA, the CDR3 is TGTGCCAGCAGCCCGTGGAGGGGACTAGCCGAGACCCAGTACTTC. Residues: CASSPWRGLAETQYF. Filled out from reference TRBV7-2 and TRBJ2-5, the complete variable domain reads GAGVSQSPSNKVTEKGKDVELRCDPISGHTALYWYRQSLGQGLEFLIYFQGNSAPDKSGLPSDRFSAERTGGSVSTLTIQRTQQEDSAVYLCASSPWRGLAETQYFGPGTRLLVL.

V gene TRBV2 combines with J gene TRBJ1-5, with a tentative D call TRBD1 (6 bases). Germline V gene sequence: CDR1 SNHLY, CDR2 FYNNEI. V dropped 7 bases and J dropped 7 bases, with 20 bases sitting between them. CDR3 size: 15 residues. The CDR3 here is CASTESRQDGQPQHF. In DNA, the CDR3 is TGTGCCAGCACCGAAAGTCGACAGGATGGGCAGCCCCAGCATTTT.